The entry below describes one T cell receptor (beta chain). Exclusion applied to patients with autoimmune disease history or systemic immunosuppression. Generated by immunoSEQ multiplex PCR, the TCRdb table keeps only in-frame clones and is missing some. The top ten clones hold about 2% of a sample with fewer than 100,000 clones, about 86% of them seen once. The data belong to a study of OX40 agonist ivuxolimab in advanced cancers. As for the study in general: Three patients, one with hepatocellular carcinoma and two with cutaneous melanoma, achieved partial responses.

This CDR3 spans 19 amino acids. Germline V CDR1 and CDR2: SNHLY, FYNNEI. V lost 5 bases and J lost 0; bases outside the gene matches: 9. The sequence was obtained from an adult with an advanced solid tumor such as melanoma, head and neck, liver or kidney cancer. Sample: CD4+ or CD8+ T cells sorted from blood, taken in a trial of the OX40 agonist ivuxolimab. The chain has TRBV2 and TRBJ2-1; 14 bases agree with TRBD2. The DNA for the CDR3 is TGTGCCAGCAGTTCCCCGGGACTAGCGGGGGCAAGCTCCTACAATGAGCAGTTCTTC. Translating gives CASSSPGLAGASSYNEQFF. Using reference TRBV2 and TRBJ2-1 for the parts outside the CDR3, the full variable domain is EPEVTQTPSHQVTQMGQEVILRCVPISNHLYFYWYRQILGQKVEFLVSFYNNEISEKSEIFDDQFSVERPDGSNFTLKIRSTKLEDSAMYFCASSSPGLAGASSYNEQFFGPGTRLTVL.